The 20 T cell receptor beta chains given below trace back to one sample, sequenced in a study of T cells in Graves' hyperthyroidism and ophthalmopathy. Amplification of TCR beta CDR3 regions was performed using RNA transcripts as template. HTBI primers were employed in a first-round RT-PCR of the TCR CDR3. From the multiplex PCR reads, TCRdb called clonotypes with MiXCR, one entry per CDR3 protein. The sample gives 500,000 or so distinct CDR3 sequences, approximately 17% of which show up once; approximately 15% is in the top ten. The material sequenced was blood. These receptors were taken from a woman aged 18-35 years with Graves' ophthalmopathy.

This clonotype was counted at least ten times. This chain uses TRBV18 with TRBJ2-2, with D hard to call. The germline V and J ends were trimmed by 0 bases and 0 bases, with 5 bases remaining between them. Germline V CDR1 and CDR2: KGHSH, LQKENI. This CDR3 is 15 amino acids long. The CDR3 DNA is TGTGCCAGCTCACCACCGGTAACGAACACCGGGGAGCTGTTTTTT. Translated, it gives CASSPPVTNTGELFF.

This clonotype was found many times. The chain has TRBV20-1 and TRBJ2-5, with 9 bases lining up with TRBD2. V was pared by 3 bases and J by 5 bases, with 10 bases of the junction left unmatched. The germline V gene encodes CDR1 DFQATT and CDR2 SNEGSKA (reference sequence). This CDR3 has 15 residues. The CDR3 protein is CSARTREGLSETQYF. CDR3 DNA sequence: TGCAGTGCTAGGACGCGGGAGGGCCTCTCGGAGACCCAGTACTTC.

The table lists this clonotype with a few counts. The chain links TRBV3-1 to TRBJ2-7, with TRBD2 matching 8 bases. The ends lost 1 base at V and 5 bases at J; junction bases unmatched: 7. CDR1 LGHDT and CDR2 YNNKEL come from the germline V gene (reference sequence). The CDR3 covers 15 residues. The CDR3: CASSQGDSRGDEQYF. CDR3 nucleotides: TGTGCCAGCAGCCAAGGGGACTCGCGGGGGGACGAGCAGTACTTC.

This clonotype was counted many times. This chain uses TRBV28 with TRBJ1-6, with TRBD1 identical over 9 bases. The CDR3 length is 15 residues. With V trimmed by 4 bases and J by 10 bases, 8 bases remained unmatched. Germline V gene sequence: CDR1 MDHEN, CDR2 SYDVKM. The CDR3 nucleotides are TGTGCCAGCAGTTCCTCCGGGACAGGGAGGTCACCCCTCCACTTT. Translated: CASSSSGTGRSPLHF.

The J gene is TRBJ2-5, the V gene TRBV6-1; D unclear. The CDR3 is 12 residues long. Germline V gene data show CDR1 as MNHNS and CDR2 as SASEGT. Trimming pared 2 bases from V and 5 bases from J, leaving 6 bases between. The CDR3 coding sequence is TGTGCCAGCAGTGAATTTTGGGAGACCCAGTACTTC. It translates to CASSEFWETQYF.

This clonotype was recorded many times. The chain combines TRBV7-2 with TRBJ1-2; perhaps TRBD1 as D (6 bases). V lost 6 bases and J 7 bases, leaving 36 bases between the germline ends. Germline V gene data show CDR1 as SGHTA and CDR2 as FQGNSA. The CDR3 loop spans 20 amino acids. The chain's CDR3 is CASRREPGHTVHPLLGGYTF. CDR3 nucleotides: TGTGCCAGCAGACGTGAACCGGGACACACGGTGCACCCGCTTTTAGGTGGCTACACCTTC.

This chain joins TRBV6-5 and TRBJ1-1, with D possibly being TRBD1 (5 bases). V was cut by 2 bases and J by 1 base, with 8 bases left in between. The CDR3 spans 14 residues. Germline CDR1 reads MNHEY; CDR2 reads SVGAGI. The CDR3 DNA is TGTGCCAGCAGTTACAACGGGGCGAACACTGAAGCTTTCTTT. Protein sequence: CASSYNGANTEAFF.

The sample holds a few counts of this clonotype. The genes are TRBV28 and TRBJ1-2; D is possibly TRBD1 (6 bases). This CDR3 contains 13 residues. Deletions cut 5 bases from V and 8 bases from J, with 15 bases between. Germline V lookup: CDR1 MDHEN, CDR2 SYDVKM. CDR3 bases: TGTGCCAGCAGTAACAGGGAGGCAGAAGGCTACACCTTC. It specifies CASSNREAEGYTF.

This clonotype has a count of ten or more. The V gene is TRBV28, the J gene TRBJ2-1, with D perhaps matching TRBD2 (6 bases). Germline CDR1 and CDR2: MDHEN and SYDVKM. This CDR3 spans 13 amino acids. V was trimmed by 10 bases and J by 0 bases, leaving 10 bases between them. CDR3 in DNA: TGTGCCACCGACGGGAGCTCCTACAATGAGCAGTTCTTC. Amino acids: CATDGSSYNEQFF.

The sample holds a few counts of this clonotype. CDR3 sequence: CASSQEAARHYNEQFF. CDR3 DNA: TGCGCCAGCAGCCAAGAGGCGGCTAGACATTACAATGAGCAGTTCTTC. The chain combines TRBV4-1 with TRBJ2-1; D not certain. Per the germline V gene, CDR1 is MGHRA and CDR2 is YSYEKL. This CDR3 contains 16 residues. V lost 0 bases and J 4 bases, leaving 13 bases between the germline ends.

The genes are TRBV19 and TRBJ2-7, with TRBD1 matching 7 bases. The trim removed 3 bases at V and 0 bases at J, leaving 2 bases unmatched. CDR3 size: 14 residues. Germline CDR1 is LNHDA and CDR2 is SQIVND (reference sequence). The DNA of the CDR3 is TGTGCCAGTAGTATTGGGGACAGCTCCTACGAGCAGTACTTC. Amino acids: CASSIGDSSYEQYF.

The genes are TRBV4-3 and TRBJ2-5, with TRBD2 identical over 7 bases. Germline CDR1 and CDR2: LGHNA and YSLEER. This CDR3 is 16 amino acids long. The V segment lost 4 bases and the J segment 1 base; nucleotides outside the gene matches: 9. The CDR3 loop reads CASSPGLAVIQETQYF. In DNA, the CDR3 is TGCGCCAGCAGCCCAGGGCTAGCGGTGATCCAAGAGACCCAGTACTTC.

This clonotype was counted at least ten times. The rearrangement links TRBV11-2 to TRBJ2-5; a possible D gene is TRBD1 (6 bases). The germline CDR1 and CDR2 sequences are SGHAT and FQNNGV. CDR3 length: 13 amino acids. V was cut by 5 bases and J by 1 base, with 8 bases left in between. In nucleotides, the CDR3 is TGTGCCAGCAGCACGGACAGCCAAGAGACCCAGTACTTC. Amino acid sequence: CASSTDSQETQYF.

This clonotype was seen ten or more times. The V and J genes are TRBV15 and TRBJ2-7; 9 bases align to TRBD1. The CDR3 is made up of 15 amino acids. Germline CDR1 is LNHNV and CDR2 is YYDKDF (reference sequence). Germline trimming cut 3 bases from V and 4 bases from J; bases unmatched to any gene: 7. The CDR3 DNA reads TGTGCCACCAGCAGCCACGGGACAGGGTCTTACGAGCAGTACTTC. It translates to CATSSHGTGSYEQYF.

The J gene is TRBJ2-1, the V gene TRBV28; 7 bases map to TRBD1. This CDR3 spans 16 amino acids. Germline V lookup: CDR1 MDHEN, CDR2 SYDVKM. Trimming at V came to 3 bases and at J to 0 bases, leaving 5 bases not matched to a gene. CDR3 sequence reads: CASSLGQWGSYNEQFF. The CDR3 nucleotides read TGTGCCAGCAGTTTGGGACAGTGGGGCTCCTACAATGAGCAGTTCTTC.

A remark on this clonotype: This sequence may be a read error, since a much larger clone differs from it by one base. The chain couples TRBV28 to TRBJ2-5; 8 bases are shared with TRBD1. Germline V gene lookup returns CDR1 MDHEN and CDR2 SYDVKM. The CDR3 length is 17 residues. The ends lost 5 bases at V and 2 bases at J; junction bases unmatched: 13. The CDR3 nucleotides read TGTGCCAGCAGTGCAACGGCAGGGGGCGCGTGGCAAGAGACCCAGTACTTC. Residues: CASSATAGGAWQETQYF. The variable domain in full, completed from reference TRBV28 and TRBJ2-5, reads DVKVTQSSRYLVKRTGEKVFLECVQDMDHENMFWYRQDPGLGLRLIYFSYDVKMKEKGDIPEGYSVSREKKERFSLILESASTNQTSMYLCASSATAGGAWQETQYFGPGTRLLVL.

Ten or more counts support this clonotype. The J gene is TRBJ2-7, the V gene TRBV5-1; 10 nucleotides line up with TRBD2. The CDR3 runs 15 residues. With 0 bases clipped from V and 3 bases from J, the junction kept 3 bases outside the gene matches. Germline V gene lookup returns CDR1 SGHRS and CDR2 YFSETQ. CDR3 amino acids: CASSLEAGGVYEQYF. DNA for the CDR3: TGCGCCAGCAGCTTGGAAGCGGGAGGGGTCTACGAGCAGTACTTC.

The J gene is TRBJ1-1, the V gene TRBV7-3; D is unresolved. The CDR3 has 12 residues. Germline V gene lookup returns CDR1 SGHTA and CDR2 FQGTGA. V lost 1 base and J 11 bases, leaving 11 bases between the germline ends. CDR3 nucleotide sequence: TGTGCCAGCAGCTTAAGATTGTTTGGCGCTTTCTTT. This encodes CASSLRLFGAFF.

This clonotype was observed many times. V usage is TRBV28 and J usage is TRBJ2-7; 12 nucleotides line up with TRBD2. V lost 2 bases and J lost 5; bases outside the gene matches: 4. This CDR3 comprises 15 residues. Germline CDR1 and CDR2: MDHEN and SYDVKM. The CDR3 sequence: CASSLPSGGAHEQYF. CDR3 DNA: TGTGCCAGCAGTTTACCTAGCGGGGGGGCCCACGAGCAGTACTTC.

This clonotype was seen a handful of times. V is TRBV5-1 and J is TRBJ1-5; 9 positions match TRBD1. After removal of 4 bases from V and 7 bases from J, the junction contained 6 bases not matched to a gene. There are 14 residues in the CDR3. CDR1 is SGHRS and CDR2 is YFSETQ in the germline V gene. The CDR3 DNA is TGCGCCAGCAGCCTGGACAGGGGAGAGCAGCCCCAGCATTTT. Translation: CASSLDRGEQPQHF.